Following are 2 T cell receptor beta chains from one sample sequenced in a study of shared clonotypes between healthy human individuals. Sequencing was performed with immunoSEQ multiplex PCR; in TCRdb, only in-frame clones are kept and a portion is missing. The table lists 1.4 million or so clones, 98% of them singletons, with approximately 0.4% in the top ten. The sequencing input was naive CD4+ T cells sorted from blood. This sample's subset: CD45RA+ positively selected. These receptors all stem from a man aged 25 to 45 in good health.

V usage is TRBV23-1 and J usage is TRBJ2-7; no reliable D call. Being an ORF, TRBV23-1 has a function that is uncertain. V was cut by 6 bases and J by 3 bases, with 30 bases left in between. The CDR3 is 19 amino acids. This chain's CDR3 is CASSQHRPPGPRPHYEQYF. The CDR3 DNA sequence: TGCGCCAGCAGCCAACATAGGCCTCCCGGGCCAAGACCTCACTACGAGCAGTACTTC.

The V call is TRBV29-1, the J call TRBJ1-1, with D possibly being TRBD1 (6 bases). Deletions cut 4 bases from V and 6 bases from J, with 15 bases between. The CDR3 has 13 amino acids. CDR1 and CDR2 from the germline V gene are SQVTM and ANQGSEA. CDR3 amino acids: CSVALLGGSEAFF. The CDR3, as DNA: TGCAGCGTTGCGCTCCTCGGGGGCTCTGAAGCTTTCTTT.